The 20 T cell receptor beta chains below were found in one sample sequenced in a study of response to subunit inactivated influenza vaccine. Using its own MiXCR run on the RT-PCR reads, TCRdb lists one record per CDR3 protein. The sample records about 700,000 distinct CDR3 sequences, around 14% being singletons. Sequenced material: PBMCs from blood, taken approximately 15 days before vaccination. The receptors shown here come from a man in his fifties who received an inactivated influenza vaccine.

In this sample, this clonotype turned up a few times. V is TRBV7-7 and J is TRBJ2-1; D gene ambiguous. The germline V gene has CDR1 SSHAT and CDR2 FNYEAQ (reference sequence). Trimming took 5 bases from V and 0 from J, leaving 20 bases between them. This CDR3 spans 18 amino acids. The CDR3 loop is CASSPTGPGDSSYNEQFF. The CDR3 DNA follows: TGTGCCAGCAGCCCAACTGGGCCAGGAGATAGCTCCTACAATGAGCAGTTCTTC. Complete variable domain (other parts from reference TRBV7-7 and TRBJ2-1): GAGVSQSPRYKVTKRGQDVTLRCDPISSHATLYWYQQALGQGPEFLTYFNYEAQPDKSGLPSDRFSAERPEGSISTLTIQRTEQRDSAMYRCASSPTGPGDSSYNEQFFGPGTRLTVL.

This clonotype was counted between two and nine times. This chain joins TRBV2 and TRBJ1-1; 9 bases align to TRBD1. J lost 2 bases, V lost 6 bases, and 10 bases had no gene match. The germline gives CDR1 SNHLY, CDR2 FYNNEI. The CDR3 covers 16 residues. Here the CDR3 reads CASSVTGGAFNTEAFF. CDR3 nucleotides: TGTGCCAGCAGCGTTACAGGGGGCGCCTTCAACACTGAAGCTTTCTTT.

In this sample, this clonotype turned up a few times. The chain employs TRBV13 and TRBJ2-2; no firm D call. V dropped 5 bases and J dropped 6 bases, with 10 bases sitting between them. Germline CDR1 reads PRHDT; CDR2 reads FYEKMQ (reference sequence). CDR3 size: 13 residues. The CDR3 is CASSAQRPGELFF. The CDR3 DNA reads TGTGCCAGCAGCGCCCAGAGGCCCGGGGAGCTGTTTTTT.

This clonotype has more than one count but fewer than ten. The gene calls are TRBV19 and TRBJ2-7, with 13 bases fitting TRBD2. Germline loops: CDR1 LNHDA, CDR2 SQIVND (reference sequence). V shed 4 bases, J shed 4 bases, and the junction held 7 bases outside the gene matches. This CDR3 region has 16 residues. The CDR3 bases are TGTGCCAGTAGTAAAAAGGGACTAGCGGGGAGTTACGAGCAGTACTTC. This sequence encodes CASSKKGLAGSYEQYF.

There are a few counts of this clonotype. CDR3 coding DNA: TGTGCCAGCAGCAGGCAGGAGGTGTCACCCCTCCACTTT. Encoded protein: CASSRQEVSPLHF. The rearrangement joins TRBV6-2 or TRBV6-3 to TRBJ1-6; D ambiguous. The CDR3 length is 13 residues. Germline lookup yields CDR1 MNHEY and CDR2 SVGEGT. V was shortened by 6 bases and J by 10 bases, with 13 bases between the two germline ends.

This clonotype was detected only a few times. The chain carries TRBV27 and TRBJ2-2; TRBD1 aligns across 7 bases. The CDR3 extends over 16 amino acids. Per the germline V gene, CDR1 is MNHEY and CDR2 is SMNVEV (reference sequence). The junction had 12 bases not matched to a gene; V was cut back by 5 bases and J by 6 bases. The CDR3 protein is CASSHRSGTVAGELFF. In DNA, the CDR3 is TGTGCCAGCAGTCACAGGTCCGGGACAGTCGCCGGGGAGCTGTTTTTT.

J is TRBJ2-6 and V is TRBV7-2; D is uncertain. This CDR3 spans 16 amino acids. The V and J ends lost 5 bases and 1 base respectively, with 12 bases between them. Germline assignment: CDR1 SGHTA and CDR2 FQGNSA. The CDR3 DNA follows: TGTGCCAGCAGCCCTTACCTGGGGTCTGGGGCCAACGTCCTGACTTTC. It encodes CASSPYLGSGANVLTF.

This clonotype was observed a few times. The chain couples TRBV20-1 to TRBJ1-6; D not resolved. Trimming shortened V by 3 bases and J by 8 bases, and 11 bases separated the two germline ends. CDR3 length equals 13 residues. Germline V lookup: CDR1 DFQATT, CDR2 SNEGSKA (reference sequence). The CDR3, as DNA: TGCAGTGCTAGTTTCCAAGGGTATTCACCCCTCCACTTT. Translated: CSASFQGYSPLHF.

In its sample, this clonotype was seen a few times. The V gene is TRBV30, the J gene TRBJ2-7, with no clear D. CDR3 length equals 14 residues. CDR1 and CDR2 from the germline V gene are GTSNPN and SVGIG (reference sequence). V was clipped by 2 bases and J by 4 bases, with 15 bases between them. CDR3 bases: TGTGCCTGGAGTTATTCTAGTACCCTGTACGAGCAGTACTTC. Protein sequence: CAWSYSSTLYEQYF.

The CDR3 is CSATGASGYTF. CDR3 DNA sequence: TGCAGTGCTACAGGGGCCAGTGGCTACACCTTC. The genes are TRBV20-1 and TRBJ1-2, with D perhaps TRBD1 (6 bases). The CDR3 length is 11 residues. V was shortened by 4 bases and J by 7 bases, with 10 bases between the two germline ends. In germline, CDR1 is DFQATT, CDR2 SNEGSKA (reference sequence).

This clonotype was picked up a small number of times. The chain carries TRBV3-1 and TRBJ2-1; D is unclear. This CDR3 comprises 16 residues. Trimming took off 0 bases at V and 10 bases at J, with 19 bases between the two ends. Germline V gene lookup returns CDR1 LGHDT and CDR2 YNNKEL (reference sequence). CDR3 sequence reads: CASSQDSWYPGPEQFF. CDR3 DNA sequence: TGTGCCAGCAGCCAAGATAGTTGGTATCCGGGTCCAGAGCAGTTCTTC.

This clonotype was detected only a few times. The chain joins TRBV6-2 or TRBV6-3 to TRBJ2-2; TRBD2 matches at 14 bases. Trimming at V came to 6 bases and at J to 2 bases, leaving 8 bases not matched to a gene. Germline V gives CDR1 MNHEY, CDR2 SVGEGT. This CDR3 spans 18 amino acids. DNA of the CDR3: TGTGCCAGCAGACTCGGGACTAGCGGGGGCCCTAACACCGGGGAGCTGTTTTTT. Its translation: CASRLGTSGGPNTGELFF.

This clonotype was recorded a few times. The genes are TRBV28 and TRBJ2-7; D remains unclear. Trimming took 2 bases from V and 5 from J, leaving 10 bases between them. Per germline, CDR1 MDHEN and CDR2 SYDVKM. This CDR3 contains 13 residues. The CDR3 sequence: CASSLPRFDEQYF. The CDR3, as DNA: TGTGCCAGCAGTTTACCCCGGTTTGACGAGCAGTACTTC.

This chain connects TRBV28 to TRBJ2-7; 10 nucleotides match TRBD1. J was trimmed by 2 bases and V by 7 bases; bases with no gene match: 8. From germline, CDR1 is MDHEN and CDR2 SYDVKM. This CDR3 contains 15 residues. CDR3: CASTIGTGAPYEQYF. CDR3 DNA: TGTGCCAGCACCATTGGGACAGGGGCTCCCTACGAGCAGTACTTC.

This clonotype appeared a few times. V and J are TRBV5-6 and TRBJ1-1; 7 positions agree with TRBD1. V dropped 1 base and J dropped 4; count of bases not matched to a gene: 7. Germline lookup yields CDR1 SGHDT and CDR2 YYEEEE. The CDR3 has 15 residues. The CDR3 DNA follows: TGTGCCAGCAGCTTGTATACAGGGGTGGGCACTGAAGCTTTCTTT. This codes for CASSLYTGVGTEAFF.

The chain has TRBV11-1 and TRBJ2-7; 7 positions agree with TRBD1. This CDR3 has 18 residues. From germline, CDR1 is SGHAT and CDR2 FQDESV (reference sequence). Unmatched junction bases numbered 13, after V lost 0 bases and J lost 2 bases. The CDR3 loop is CASSLATGLLSHPYEQYF. CDR3 DNA sequence: TGTGCCAGCAGCTTAGCGACAGGGTTACTAAGCCACCCCTACGAGCAGTACTTC.

This clonotype was counted a few times. J is TRBJ2-5 and V is TRBV7-2; 8 positions match TRBD2. The V and J ends lost 5 bases and 4 bases, in that order; junction bases with no gene match: 9. Germline assignment: CDR1 SGHTA and CDR2 FQGNSA. The CDR3 totals 15 residues. The CDR3 here is CASSLRGGWGETQYF. The CDR3 coding sequence is TGTGCCAGCAGCCTACGGGGGGGGTGGGGAGAGACCCAGTACTTC.

This clonotype has only a few counts. The rearrangement uses TRBV4-2 and TRBJ2-3, with a tentative D call TRBD2 (7 bases). This CDR3 contains 17 residues. Germline V gene sequence: CDR1 LGHNA, CDR2 YNFKEQ. Trimming cost V 5 bases and J 6 bases, with 24 bases left between them. CDR3 amino acids: CASSTSVSRGPGDTQYF. The DNA of the CDR3 is TGTGCCAGCAGCACCAGCGTTTCGCGGGGGCCTGGGGATACGCAGTATTTT.

The CDR3 spells CASSLAVQDNEQFF. The CDR3 nucleotides are TGTGCCAGCAGTTTAGCCGTACAGGACAATGAGCAGTTCTTC. The rearrangement uses TRBV12-3 or TRBV12-4 and TRBJ2-1; D may be TRBD1 (5 bases). V shed 0 bases and J shed 5 bases, with 8 bases lying between them. The CDR3 extends over 14 amino acids.

This clonotype was detected a few times. The chain joins TRBV7-2 to TRBJ2-3, with a tentative D call TRBD1 (6 bases). This CDR3 has 17 amino acids. The V end lost 1 base, the J end lost 0 bases, and 14 bases lay between the germline ends. CDR1 SGHTA and CDR2 FQGNSA come from the germline V gene. CDR3 residues: CASSLVVGAISTDTQYF. As DNA, the CDR3 is TGTGCCAGCAGCTTAGTGGTGGGGGCTATAAGCACAGATACGCAGTATTTT. Combining the CDR3 with reference TRBV7-2 and TRBJ2-3 gives the whole variable domain GAGVSQSPSNKVTEKGKDVELRCDPISGHTALYWYRQSLGQGLEFLIYFQGNSAPDKSGLPSDRFSAERTGGSVSTLTIQRTQQEDSAVYLCASSLVVGAISTDTQYFGPGTRLTVL.